This entry is about one TCR beta chain. The antigen is undetermined. From germline, CDR1 is SGHNT and CDR2 YYREEE (reference sequence). Trimming at V came to 0 bases and at J to 8 bases, leaving 4 bases not matched to a gene. This CDR3 region has 15 residues. This sample stems from a study of T cells in Graves' hyperthyroidism and ophthalmopathy. Whole-study results and caveats: From stable hyperthyroidism, ophthalmopathy was separated by a 13 V-J model.

From RNA transcripts, TCR beta CDR3 regions were amplified. Carried out on the TCR CDR3, a first-round RT-PCR used the HTBI primer set. TCRdb re-analysed the multiplex PCR reads in MiXCR, keeping a single row per CDR3 protein. Of more than 350,000 distinct CDR3 sequences in the sample, 13% to 15% were seen once. Sequenced sample: blood. This rearrangement joins TRBV5-4 to TRBJ2-1; 11 bases align to TRBD2. This clonotype was sampled from a woman aged 55-70 years with Graves' ophthalmopathy. The CDR3 loop reads CASSLALAGEDEQFF. CDR3 nucleotide sequence: TGTGCCAGCAGCTTGGCACTAGCGGGAGAGGATGAGCAGTTCTTC.